This note documents a single T cell receptor beta chain sequence. Its antigen is not known. The data stem from a study of OX40 agonist ivuxolimab in advanced cancers. Study context: Those treated in dose escalation had hepatocellular carcinoma, melanoma, renal cell cancer or head and neck cancer. Overall study findings and caveats: Some patients who did not respond also had low normalized T-cell clonal expansion. Antigens targeted by the expanded peripheral T cells were not determined. Relative to CD4+, CD8+ T cells held more expanded clones on average.

The CDR3 loop spans 11 amino acids. Germline V gene data show CDR1 as DFQATT and CDR2 as SNEGSKA (reference sequence). V was pared by 3 bases and J by 3 bases, with 6 bases between. Sequencing used immunoSEQ multiplex PCR; TCRdb keeps in-frame clones, though not all of them. The sample has around 26,000 clones; 80% to 90% are singletons. Specimen: CD4+ or CD8+ T cells sorted from blood, collected in a trial of the OX40 agonist ivuxolimab. This clonotype originated in an adult with an advanced solid tumor such as melanoma, head and neck, liver or kidney cancer. This chain connects TRBV20-1 to TRBJ2-7; D is uncertain. CDR3 nucleotide sequence: TGCAGTGCTAGCGACCGCTACGAGCAGTACTTC. It yields the protein CSASDRYEQYF.